This record concerns one T cell receptor beta chain sequence. The antigen it recognizes is unknown. Base qualities are not at hand, and no much larger clone is one base apart. The data are from a study of blood T cell repertoires in COVID-19 (dated by TCRdb to the early 2020s). With respect to the entire study: Samples from collaborators originated in the United States, Italy and Spain and spanned both the acute and convalescent phases of COVID-19. The material from the prospective study consisted of cDNA or gDNA derived from T cells, B-cell-depleted T cells, or PBMCs. Subjects who had been exposed to COVID-19, were actively infected with it, or had recovered from it provided the deeply sampled blood TCRbeta repertoires that made up the dataset. A freely available public database, intended as a resource for researchers studying the immune response to SARS-CoV-2, is where the repertoires were released. The samples were drawn from the first 160 participants of the ongoing ImmuneRACE study and from over a thousand subjects provided by 6 global collaborators. A de-identified subject ID, COVID-19 status, age in years and sex were almost always included in the sample metadata. Where available, HLA class I and class II types were taken from metadata supplied by the sample provider and were not determined by assay-based typing.

In the prospective study, participants were roughly 18 to 100 years old, resided in about two dozen geographic areas of the United States, and were enrolled through a virtual design. In the prospective study, cohorts were assigned on the basis of participant-reported clinical history obtained from a screening survey and a study questionnaire. A participant counted as exposed if, within 2 weeks of entering the study, that participant had been in contact with someone who had a PCR-confirmed or clinician-diagnosed COVID-19 case. In the prospective study, mobile phlebotomists collected whole blood, serum and a nasopharyngeal or oropharyngeal swab from each participant. Additional blood draws and questionnaires over an approximately two-month period could optionally be provided by prospective study participants. Before DNA extraction, blood samples from the prospective study were shipped at room temperature or frozen.

CDR1 is given as MNHEY and CDR2 as SMNVEV, both from the germline V gene (reference sequence). Clipping removes 1 base from V and 7 bases from J, with 19 as the unmatched junction base count. The CDR3 covers 20 residues, taking in both the cysteine and the phenylalanine. The only DNA kept is the CDR3, 60 bases in frame from the first base. Study-wide findings and limitations: How much clinical and demographic metadata was included differed by source and by participant, and the metadata was provided uncurated.

The immunoSEQ Assay, a bias-controlled multiplex PCR, was used to amplify TCRbeta CDR3 regions from genomic DNA. The paper's data handling went like this. The number of nucleated cells in each sample was estimated by amplification of reference gene primers within the assay. Sequence reads were collapsed and filtered to measure the absolute abundance of every unique TCRbeta CDR3 rearrangement. For each sample, productive Simpson clonality was calculated as the square root of Simpson's diversity index over productive rearrangements. Drawn from immuneACCESS, this table holds only the in-frame rearrangements with V and J called that TCRdb kept. Clones are partly lost; checked studies trace under half to an unresolved V gene and leave the rest unexplained. From that table come the V and J calls and clone size; the DNA was used to work out D and trimming. Recorded for this sample are about 320,000 clones; over 90% of them occurred a single time. About 4% of the sample goes to the ten largest clones.

Input material: PBMCs or T cells enriched from blood (not recorded which). This sequence uses TRBV27 and TRBJ1-2, with 12 central nucleotides matching TRBD1. The source of this sequence is a woman aged 25 to 39 who had been exposed to COVID-19. CDR3 sequence: CASSLFTRPGQGARYPGYTF. The DNA sequence is given as TGTGCCAGCAGTTTATTTACACGACCGGGACAGGGGGCGCGATACCCTGGCTACACCTTC.